These 10 T cell receptor beta chains were all obtained from the same sample, sequenced in a study of cytomegalovirus exposure and HLA in healthy donors. 13 Jbeta primers and 60 Vbeta primers were used for the PCR. Clones were sequenced by immunoSEQ multiplex PCR, and TCRdb holds only the in-frame ones, with some missing. The sample carries approximately 140,000 clones, 70% to 80% recorded once. The sequencing sample was made of PBMCs. These receptors were taken from a man aged 50 or older in good health and CMV-seropositive.

V and J are TRBV5-4 and TRBJ2-3; the D gene is possibly TRBD2 (8 bases). V lost 4 bases to trimming and J lost 0 bases, with 15 bases between them. CDR3 length: 16 residues. CDR1 and CDR2 (germline): SGHNT, YYREEE (reference sequence). The CDR3 sequence is CASSRGGQISTDTQYF. The CDR3 nucleotides are TGTGCCAGCAGCCGGGGGGGACAGATTAGCACAGATACGCAGTATTTT. Using reference TRBV5-4 and TRBJ2-3 for the parts outside the CDR3, the full variable domain is ETGVTQSPTHLIKTRGQQVTLRCSSQSGHNTVSWYQQALGQGPQFIFQYYREEENGRGNFPPRFSGLQFPNYSSELNVNALELDDSALYLCASSRGGQISTDTQYFGPGTRLTVL.

The rearrangement links TRBV5-1 to TRBJ2-5; D perhaps matches TRBD1 (5 bases). Trimming took off 0 bases at V and 4 bases at J, with 13 bases between the two ends. CDR1 SGHRS and CDR2 YFSETQ come from the germline V gene. The CDR3 length is 15 residues. The CDR3 DNA reads as TGCGCCAGCAGCTTGGAAGCAGGGAAGTCAGAGACCCAGTACTTC. Residues: CASSLEAGKSETQYF.

The genes are TRBV2 and TRBJ2-1; maybe TRBD1 (6 bases). V lost 6 bases, J lost 8 bases, and 17 bases lay in between. This CDR3 region has 14 residues. Germline V CDR1 and CDR2: SNHLY, FYNNEI. For the CDR3, the DNA is TGTGCCAGCAGGGTTAGGACAGAGCCTGATGAGCAGTTCTTC. Translating it yields CASRVRTEPDEQFF.

This clone was picked up one time. This chain uses TRBV29-1 with TRBJ2-5; D gene unclear. V lost 5 bases, J lost 5 bases, and 6 bases lay in between. Germline values: CDR1 SQVTM, CDR2 ANQGSEA. The CDR3 totals 10 residues. The CDR3 DNA follows: TGCAGCGTTTTCGGTGAGACCCAGTACTTC. Translating it yields CSVFGETQYF.

V gene TRBV11-2 combines with J gene TRBJ2-7, with TRBD2 identical over 11 bases. Germline values: CDR1 SGHAT, CDR2 FQNNGV. The CDR3 totals 15 residues. The J segment lost 4 bases and the V segment lost 5 bases, leaving 7 bases of the junction unmatched. In DNA form, the CDR3 reads TGTGCCAGCAGCGCTCGGACTAGCGGGCGTTACGAGCAGTACTTC. This translates into CASSARTSGRYEQYF.

There are a few counts of this clone. The DNA for the CDR3 is TGCGCCAGCAGCTTTTGGGCGGCGGGAGGGTCCTACGAGCAGTACTTC. It yields the protein CASSFWAAGGSYEQYF. The chain has TRBV5-1 and TRBJ2-7; 9 nucleotides line up with TRBD2. Germline assignment: CDR1 SGHRS and CDR2 YFSETQ. The ends lost 2 bases at V and 1 base at J; junction bases unmatched: 7. The CDR3 sequence is 16 residues long.

This sequence joins TRBV2 and TRBJ2-1; 7 bases match TRBD2. Germline loops: CDR1 SNHLY, CDR2 FYNNEI. This CDR3 has 14 residues. V lost 2 bases to trimming and J lost 7 bases; unmatched junction nucleotides: 5. This chain's CDR3 is CASSELAAMNEQFF. As DNA, the CDR3 is TGTGCCAGCAGTGAACTAGCGGCCATGAATGAGCAGTTCTTC.

Here the CDR3 DNA reads TGTGCCAGCAGCTTAATCGGCGGGAGGGCCGACAATGAGCAGTTCTTC. Amino acid sequence: CASSLIGGRADNEQFF. V gene TRBV11-2 combines with J gene TRBJ2-1, with 9 bases matching TRBD2. Trimming took 2 bases from V and 5 from J; bases not matched to a gene: 7. The CDR3 is 16 residues long. Germline values: CDR1 SGHAT, CDR2 FQNNGV.

On this clone itself: The sample contains more than one DNA sequence encoding this CDR3. V gene TRBV9 combines with J gene TRBJ2-1; TRBD1 aligns across 8 bases. Germline trimming cut 2 bases from V and 6 bases from J; bases unmatched to any gene: 1. The germline V gene encodes CDR1 SGDLS and CDR2 YYNGEE. The CDR3 contains 13 residues. CDR3 in amino acids: CASSVDRGNEQFF. The CDR3 nucleotides are TGTGCCAGCAGCGTCGACAGGGGCAATGAGCAGTTCTTC.

The rearrangement uses TRBV30 and TRBJ1-1, with a weak D call TRBD1 (6 bases). Trimming removed 1 base at V and 0 bases at J, with 9 bases between. The CDR3 spans 14 residues. Germline CDR1 GTSNPN, CDR2 SVGIG (reference sequence). The CDR3, as DNA: TGTGCCTGGAGTGCCGGGACATTGAACACTGAAGCTTTCTTT. Translation: CAWSAGTLNTEAFF.